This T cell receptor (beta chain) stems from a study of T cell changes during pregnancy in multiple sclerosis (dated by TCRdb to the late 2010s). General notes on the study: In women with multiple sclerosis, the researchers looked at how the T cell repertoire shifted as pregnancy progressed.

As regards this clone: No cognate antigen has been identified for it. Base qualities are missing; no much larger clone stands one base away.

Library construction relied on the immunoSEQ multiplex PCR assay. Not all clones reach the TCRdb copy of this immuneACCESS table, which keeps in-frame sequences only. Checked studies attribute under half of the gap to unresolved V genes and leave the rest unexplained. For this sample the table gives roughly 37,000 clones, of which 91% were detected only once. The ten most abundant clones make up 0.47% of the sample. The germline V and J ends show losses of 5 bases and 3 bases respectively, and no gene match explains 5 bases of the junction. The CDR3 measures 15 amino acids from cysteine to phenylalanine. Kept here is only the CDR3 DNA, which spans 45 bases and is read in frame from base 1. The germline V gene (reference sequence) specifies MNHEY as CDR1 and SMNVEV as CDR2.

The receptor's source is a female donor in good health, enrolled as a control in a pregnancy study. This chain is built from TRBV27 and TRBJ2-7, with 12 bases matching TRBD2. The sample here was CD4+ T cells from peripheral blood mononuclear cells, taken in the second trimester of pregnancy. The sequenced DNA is TGTGCCAGCAGTCCCACGGGACTAGCGGGCTACGAGCAGTACTTC. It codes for CASSPTGLAGYEQYF.